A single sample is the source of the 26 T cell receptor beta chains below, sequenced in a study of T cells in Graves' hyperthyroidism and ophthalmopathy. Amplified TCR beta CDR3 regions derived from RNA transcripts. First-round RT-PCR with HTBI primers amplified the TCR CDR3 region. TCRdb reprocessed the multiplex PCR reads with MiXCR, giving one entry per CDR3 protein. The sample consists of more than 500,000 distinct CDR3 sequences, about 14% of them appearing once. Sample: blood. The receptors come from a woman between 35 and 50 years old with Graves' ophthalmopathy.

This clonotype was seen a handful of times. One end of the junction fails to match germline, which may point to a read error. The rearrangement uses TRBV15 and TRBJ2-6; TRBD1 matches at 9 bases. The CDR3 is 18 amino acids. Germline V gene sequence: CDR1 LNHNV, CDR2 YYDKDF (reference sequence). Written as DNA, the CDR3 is TGTGCCACCAGCAGAGGGGACAGGGAAGGGTCTGGGGCCAGCGTCCTGACTTTC. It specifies CATSRGDREGSGASVLTF.

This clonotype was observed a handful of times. The CDR3 DNA reads as TGTGCCAGCTCACCGTCTAGTGTAGCGGCTGAAGCTTTCTTT. It yields the protein CASSPSSVAAEAFF. The chain uses TRBV18 and TRBJ1-1, with D unresolved. Germline V gene data show CDR1 as KGHSH and CDR2 as LQKENI. CDR3 length equals 14 residues. Trimming shortened V by 3 bases and J by 6 bases, and 14 bases separated the two germline ends.

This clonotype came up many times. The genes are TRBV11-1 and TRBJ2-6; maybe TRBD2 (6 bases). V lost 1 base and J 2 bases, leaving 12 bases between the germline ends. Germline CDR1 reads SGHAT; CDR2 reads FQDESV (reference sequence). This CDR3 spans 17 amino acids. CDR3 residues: CASSLGTGGTGANVLTF. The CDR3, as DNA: TGTGCCAGCAGCTTAGGGACCGGAGGGACTGGGGCCAACGTCCTGACTTTC.

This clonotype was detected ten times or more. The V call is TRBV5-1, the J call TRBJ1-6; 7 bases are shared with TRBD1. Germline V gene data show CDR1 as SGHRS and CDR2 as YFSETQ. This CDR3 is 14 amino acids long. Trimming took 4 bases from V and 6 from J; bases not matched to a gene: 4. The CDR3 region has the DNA TGCGCCAGCAGCACCGGGACAGTTAATTCACCCCTCCACTTT. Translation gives CASSTGTVNSPLHF.

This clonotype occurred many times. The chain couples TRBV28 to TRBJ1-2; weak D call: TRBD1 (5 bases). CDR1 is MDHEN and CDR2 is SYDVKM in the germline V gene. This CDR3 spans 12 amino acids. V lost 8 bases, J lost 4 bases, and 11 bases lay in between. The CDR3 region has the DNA TGTGCCAGCCTAACAGGATTCTATGGCTACACCTTC. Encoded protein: CASLTGFYGYTF.

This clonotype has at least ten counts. CDR3 protein: CASRTGGTNYGYTF. For the CDR3, the DNA is TGTGCCAGCAGGACAGGGGGCACAAACTATGGCTACACCTTC. The V gene is TRBV7-2, the J gene TRBJ1-2; 10 nucleotides agree with TRBD1. V lost 6 bases to trimming and J lost 2 bases; unmatched junction nucleotides: 3. Per germline, CDR1 SGHTA and CDR2 FQGNSA. The CDR3 has 14 residues.

As DNA, the CDR3 is TGTGCCAGCGGGGAACCCAGTAGGGATGAGCAGTTCTTC. Protein product: CASGEPSRDEQFF. This chain links TRBV6-2 or TRBV6-3 with TRBJ2-1; D call uncertain. CDR1 and CDR2 (germline): MNHEY, SVGEGT. The CDR3 totals 13 residues. V shed 8 bases and J shed 8 bases, with 16 bases lying between them.

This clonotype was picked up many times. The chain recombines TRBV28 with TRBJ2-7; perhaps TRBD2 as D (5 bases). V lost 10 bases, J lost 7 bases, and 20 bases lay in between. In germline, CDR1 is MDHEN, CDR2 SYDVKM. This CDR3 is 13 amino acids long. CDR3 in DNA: TGTGCCACTTCGTGGCTAGCTGATAGGGAGCAGTACTTC. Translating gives CATSWLADREQYF.

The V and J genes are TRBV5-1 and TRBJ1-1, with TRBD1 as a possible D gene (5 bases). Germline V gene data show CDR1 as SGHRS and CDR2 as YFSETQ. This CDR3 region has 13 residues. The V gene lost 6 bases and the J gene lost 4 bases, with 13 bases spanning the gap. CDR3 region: CASNLPGPTEAFF. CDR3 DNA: TGCGCCAGCAATTTGCCGGGGCCCACTGAAGCTTTCTTT.

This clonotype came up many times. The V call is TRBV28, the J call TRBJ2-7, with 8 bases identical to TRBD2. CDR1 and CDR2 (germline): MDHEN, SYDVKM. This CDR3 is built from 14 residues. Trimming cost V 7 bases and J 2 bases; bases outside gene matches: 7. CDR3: CASTTGGKTYEQYF. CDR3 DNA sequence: TGTGCCAGCACGACGGGAGGGAAGACCTACGAGCAGTACTTC.

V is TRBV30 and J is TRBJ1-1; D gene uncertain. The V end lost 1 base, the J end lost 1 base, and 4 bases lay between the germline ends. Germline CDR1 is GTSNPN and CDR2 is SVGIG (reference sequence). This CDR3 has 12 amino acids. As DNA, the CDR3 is TGTGCCTGGAGTGCAACGAACACTGAAGCTTTCTTT. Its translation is CAWSATNTEAFF.

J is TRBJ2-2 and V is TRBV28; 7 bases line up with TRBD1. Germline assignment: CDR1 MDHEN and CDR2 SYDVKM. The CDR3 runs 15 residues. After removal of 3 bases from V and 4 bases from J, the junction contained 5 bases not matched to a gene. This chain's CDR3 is CASSFDRAGTGELFF. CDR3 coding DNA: TGTGCCAGCAGTTTTGACAGGGCGGGCACCGGGGAGCTGTTTTTT.

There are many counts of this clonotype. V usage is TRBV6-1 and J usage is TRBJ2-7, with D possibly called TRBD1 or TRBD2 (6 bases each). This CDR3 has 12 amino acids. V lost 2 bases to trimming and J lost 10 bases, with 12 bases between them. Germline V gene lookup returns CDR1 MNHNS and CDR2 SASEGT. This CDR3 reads CASSEPGEDQYF. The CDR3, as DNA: TGTGCCAGCAGTGAACCAGGGGAGGATCAGTACTTC.

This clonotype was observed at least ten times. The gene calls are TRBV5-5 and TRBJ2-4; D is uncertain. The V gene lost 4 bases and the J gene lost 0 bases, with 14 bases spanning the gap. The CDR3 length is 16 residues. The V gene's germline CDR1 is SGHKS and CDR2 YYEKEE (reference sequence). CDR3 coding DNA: TGTGCCAGCAGCCATGCGAAGACCGAAGCCAAAAACATTCAGTACTTC. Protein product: CASSHAKTEAKNIQYF.

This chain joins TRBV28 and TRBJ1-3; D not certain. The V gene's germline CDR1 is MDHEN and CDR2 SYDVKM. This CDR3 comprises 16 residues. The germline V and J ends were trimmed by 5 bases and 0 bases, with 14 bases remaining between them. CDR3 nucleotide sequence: TGTGCCAGCAGTCCCCCGGGAAGGGCCTCTGGAAACACCATATATTTT. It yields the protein CASSPPGRASGNTIYF.

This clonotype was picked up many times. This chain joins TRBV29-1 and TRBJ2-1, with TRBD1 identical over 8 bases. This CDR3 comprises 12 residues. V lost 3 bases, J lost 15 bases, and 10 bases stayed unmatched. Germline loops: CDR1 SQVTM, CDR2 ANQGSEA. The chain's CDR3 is CSVEGSSGTGFF. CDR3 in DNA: TGCAGCGTTGAGGGGTCGTCGGGGACAGGGTTCTTC.

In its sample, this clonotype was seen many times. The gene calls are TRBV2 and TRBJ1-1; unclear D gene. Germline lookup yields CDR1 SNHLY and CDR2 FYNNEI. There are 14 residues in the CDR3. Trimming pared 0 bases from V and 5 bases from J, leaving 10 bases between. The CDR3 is CASSEALQITEAFF. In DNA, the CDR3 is TGTGCCAGCAGTGAAGCGCTGCAGATAACTGAAGCTTTCTTT. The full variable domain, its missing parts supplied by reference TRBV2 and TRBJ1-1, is EPEVTQTPSHQVTQMGQEVILRCVPISNHLYFYWYRQILGQKVEFLVSFYNNEISEKSEIFDDQFSVERPDGSNFTLKIRSTKLEDSAMYFCASSEALQITEAFFGQGTRLTVV.

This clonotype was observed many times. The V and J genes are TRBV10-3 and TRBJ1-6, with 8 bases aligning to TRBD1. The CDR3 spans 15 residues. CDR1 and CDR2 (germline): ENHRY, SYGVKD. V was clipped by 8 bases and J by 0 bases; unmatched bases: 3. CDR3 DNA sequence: TGTGCCATCGGACAGGGAAGCTCCTATAATTCACCCCTCCACTTT. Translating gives CAIGQGSSYNSPLHF.

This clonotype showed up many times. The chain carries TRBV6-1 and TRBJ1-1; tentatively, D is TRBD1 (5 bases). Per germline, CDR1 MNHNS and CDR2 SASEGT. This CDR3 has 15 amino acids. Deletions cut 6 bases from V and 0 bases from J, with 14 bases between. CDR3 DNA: TGTGCCAGCAGGGGTCTCAGGGCCATGAACACTGAAGCTTTCTTT. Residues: CASRGLRAMNTEAFF.

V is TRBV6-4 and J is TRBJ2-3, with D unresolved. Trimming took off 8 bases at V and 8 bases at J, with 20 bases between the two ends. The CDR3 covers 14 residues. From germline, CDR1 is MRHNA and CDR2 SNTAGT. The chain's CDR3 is CASARTIRERTQYF. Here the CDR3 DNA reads TGTGCCAGCGCGAGGACCATTAGGGAACGTACGCAGTATTTT.

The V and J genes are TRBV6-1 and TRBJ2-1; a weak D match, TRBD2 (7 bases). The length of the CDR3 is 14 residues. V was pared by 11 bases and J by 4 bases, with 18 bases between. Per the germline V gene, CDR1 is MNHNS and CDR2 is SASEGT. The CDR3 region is CAGNREGRYNEQFF. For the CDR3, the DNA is TGTGCCGGCAACAGGGAGGGTCGGTACAATGAGCAGTTCTTC.

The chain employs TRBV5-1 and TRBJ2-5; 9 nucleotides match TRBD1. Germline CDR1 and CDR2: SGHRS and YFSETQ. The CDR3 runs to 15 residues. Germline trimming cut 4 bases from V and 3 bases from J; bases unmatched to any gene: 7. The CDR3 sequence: CASSLMGQGKETQYF. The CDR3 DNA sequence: TGCGCCAGCAGCCTTATGGGACAGGGTAAAGAGACCCAGTACTTC. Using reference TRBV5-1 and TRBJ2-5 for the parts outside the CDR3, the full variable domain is KAGVTQTPRYLIKTRGQQVTLSCSPISGHRSVSWYQQTPGQGLQFLFEYFSETQRNKGNFPGRFSGRQFSNSRSEMNVSTLELGDSALYLCASSLMGQGKETQYFGPGTRLLVL.

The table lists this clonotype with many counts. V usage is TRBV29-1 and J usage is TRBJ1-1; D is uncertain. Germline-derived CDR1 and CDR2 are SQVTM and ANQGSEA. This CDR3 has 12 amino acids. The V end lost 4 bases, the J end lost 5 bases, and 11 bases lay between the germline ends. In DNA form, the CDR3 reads TGCAGCGTTGGGGGAAGAGGTACTGAAGCTTTCTTT. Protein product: CSVGGRGTEAFF.

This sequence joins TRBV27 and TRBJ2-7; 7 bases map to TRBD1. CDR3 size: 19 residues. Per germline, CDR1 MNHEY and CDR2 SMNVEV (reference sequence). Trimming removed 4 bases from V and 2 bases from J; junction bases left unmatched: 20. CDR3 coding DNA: TGTGCCAGCAGTTCCCAGACAGGGCCCAGGGTAGAGGATGCCTACGAGCAGTACTTC. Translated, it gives CASSSQTGPRVEDAYEQYF.

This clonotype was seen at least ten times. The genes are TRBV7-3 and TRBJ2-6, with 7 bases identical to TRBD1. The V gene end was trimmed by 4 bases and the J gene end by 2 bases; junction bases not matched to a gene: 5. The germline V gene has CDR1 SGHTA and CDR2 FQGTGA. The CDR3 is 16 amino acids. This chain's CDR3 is CASSWAGQAGANVLTF. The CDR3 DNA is TGTGCCAGCAGCTGGGCCGGACAGGCTGGGGCCAACGTCCTGACTTTC. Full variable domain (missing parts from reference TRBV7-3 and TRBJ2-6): GAGVSQTPSNKVTEKGKYVELRCDPISGHTALYWYRQSLGQGPEFLIYFQGTGAADDSGLPNDRFFAVRPEGSVSTLKIQRTERGDSAVYLCASSWAGQAGANVLTFGAGSRLTVL.

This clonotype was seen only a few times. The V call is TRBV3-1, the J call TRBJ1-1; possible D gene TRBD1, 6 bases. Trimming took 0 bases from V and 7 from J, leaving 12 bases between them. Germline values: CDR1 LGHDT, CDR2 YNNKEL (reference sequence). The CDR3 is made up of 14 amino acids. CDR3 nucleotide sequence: TGTGCCAGCAGCCAAGATATGGTCAGGGGTGAAGCTTTCTTT. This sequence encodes CASSQDMVRGEAFF.